Included here is one T cell receptor beta chain sequence, with context. Its antigen is as yet unknown. Data came from immunoSEQ multiplex PCR; TCRdb stores just in-frame clones and leaves some out. The table includes more than 50,000 clones, about 81% detected once. Trimming removed 5 bases from V and 0 bases from J, with 7 bases in between. In germline, CDR1 is LNHNV, CDR2 YYDKDF (reference sequence). The CDR3 is 13 amino acids. These data are taken from a study of OX40 agonist ivuxolimab in advanced cancers. Study context: Head and neck, renal cell, melanoma or hepatocellular carcinoma were the cancers that dose-escalation patients had. Overall study results and limits: With doses of 0.1 to 3.0 mg/kg, CD4+ and CD8+ blood T cells had undergone clonal expansion by week 6.

The specimen was CD4+ or CD8+ T cells sorted from blood, collected in a trial of the OX40 agonist ivuxolimab. The V and J genes are TRBV15 and TRBJ1-1; D remains unclear. The TCR comes from an adult with an advanced solid tumor such as melanoma, head and neck, liver or kidney cancer. The CDR3, as DNA: TGTGCCACCAGCTTGGAGATGAACACTGAAGCTTTCTTT. It translates to CATSLEMNTEAFF.